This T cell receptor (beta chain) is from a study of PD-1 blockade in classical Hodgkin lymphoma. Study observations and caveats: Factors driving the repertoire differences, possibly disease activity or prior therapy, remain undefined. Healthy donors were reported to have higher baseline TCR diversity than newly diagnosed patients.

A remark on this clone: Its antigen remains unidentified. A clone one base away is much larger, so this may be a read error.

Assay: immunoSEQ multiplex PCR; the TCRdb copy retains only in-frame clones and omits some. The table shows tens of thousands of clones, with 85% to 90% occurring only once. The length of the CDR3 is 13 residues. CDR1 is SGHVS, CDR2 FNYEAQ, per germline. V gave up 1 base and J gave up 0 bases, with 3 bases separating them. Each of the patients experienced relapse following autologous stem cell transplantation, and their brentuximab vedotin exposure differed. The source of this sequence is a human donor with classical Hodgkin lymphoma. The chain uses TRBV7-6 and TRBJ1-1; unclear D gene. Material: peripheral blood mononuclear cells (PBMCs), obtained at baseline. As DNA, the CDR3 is TGTGCCAGCAGCTTAGACCTGAACACTGAAGCTTTCTTT. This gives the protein CASSLDLNTEAFF.